A single sample is the source of the 31 T cell receptor beta chains below, sequenced in a study of blood T cell repertoires in COVID-19. Profiling relied on immunoSEQ multiplex PCR, and the TCRdb table lists in-frame clones only, not all of them. The sample contains roughly 460,000 clones, about 90% of which appear only once. The specimen was peripheral blood. Every receptor here comes from a man between 18 and 29 years old with COVID-19, enrolled during active disease.

The chain links TRBV7-3 to TRBJ1-1; possibly TRBD1 for D (6 bases). CDR1 and CDR2 from the germline V gene are SGHTA and FQGTGA. The CDR3 has 14 amino acids. V lost 6 bases and J lost 4, with 15 bases in between. In DNA form, the CDR3 reads TGTGCCAGCAGTTCACAGGGAATCTTCACTGAAGCTTTCTTT. It is translated as CASSSQGIFTEAFF.

As concerns this clone: Sequence at one end of the junction differs from germline and may be a read error. V is TRBV4-1 and J is TRBJ2-6; D might be TRBD1 (6 bases). Germline values: CDR1 MGHRA, CDR2 YSYEKL. The CDR3 contains 17 residues. The CDR3 here is CASSQVSGASGANVLTF. DNA of the CDR3: TGCGCCAGCAGCCAAGTTTCAGGGGCCTCTGGAGCCAACGTCCTGACTTTC.

This clone came up a few times. V and J are TRBV10-1 and TRBJ2-1, with TRBD2 matching over 13 bases. The V gene's germline CDR1 is WNHNN and CDR2 SYGVQD (reference sequence). V was clipped by 8 bases and J by 8 bases; unmatched bases: 6. The CDR3 spans 14 residues. The CDR3 sequence: CASGTSGTLDEQFF. The CDR3 DNA sequence: TGCGCCAGCGGGACTAGCGGGACCTTGGATGAGCAGTTCTTC.

The V call is TRBV19, the J call TRBJ1-2; 11 bases are a match to TRBD1. Germline V gene lookup returns CDR1 LNHDA and CDR2 SQIVND (reference sequence). With V trimmed by 9 bases and J by 2 bases, 2 bases remained unmatched. This CDR3 spans 13 amino acids. The CDR3 loop reads CASGTGGNYGYTF. The DNA of the CDR3 is TGTGCCAGCGGGACAGGGGGAAACTATGGCTACACCTTC.

The chain carries TRBV5-6 and TRBJ1-4; a possible D gene is TRBD1 (5 bases). This CDR3 is built from 17 residues. V dropped 0 bases and J dropped 7 bases, with 19 bases sitting between them. Looked up from germline, CDR1 is SGHDT and CDR2 is YYEEEE. The chain's CDR3 is CASSLASSGWGIEKLFF. The CDR3 nucleotides are TGTGCCAGCAGCTTGGCGAGCAGCGGGTGGGGGATTGAAAAACTGTTTTTT.

In its sample, this clone was seen once. This chain links TRBV30 with TRBJ2-3; 8 positions agree with TRBD2. This CDR3 contains 15 residues. V gave up 3 bases and J gave up 2 bases; unmatched junction bases: 7. Germline CDR1 GTSNPN, CDR2 SVGIG (reference sequence). CDR3 bases: TGTGCCTGGAGAGGACTAGCCCCCTTCACAGATACGCAGTATTTT. This translates into CAWRGLAPFTDTQYF.

This chain uses TRBV6-5 with TRBJ1-6; tentatively, D is TRBD1 (6 bases). Germline V CDR1 and CDR2: MNHEY, SVGAGI. Between the trimmed V and J ends, which lost 6 bases and 7 bases, there was a span of 10 bases. The CDR3 loop spans 13 amino acids. The CDR3 DNA reads as TGTGCCAGCAGAGACAGGCGAAATTCACCCCTCCACTTT. This codes for CASRDRRNSPLHF.

CDR3 sequence (DNA): TGTGCCAGCAGTTTAACATCCTACGAGCAGTACTTC. Its protein product is CASSLTSYEQYF. This chain uses TRBV6-6 with TRBJ2-7; no reliable D call. Trimming shortened V by 4 bases and J by 1 base, and 5 bases separated the two germline ends. The germline gives CDR1 MNHNY, CDR2 SVGAGI (reference sequence). This CDR3 has 12 amino acids.

The chain employs TRBV27 and TRBJ1-2, with a tentative D call TRBD1 (6 bases). Between the trimmed V and J ends, which lost 3 bases and 8 bases, there was a span of 16 bases. This CDR3 comprises 14 residues. Per germline, CDR1 MNHEY and CDR2 SMNVEV (reference sequence). DNA for the CDR3: TGTGCCAGCAGTTTGGGACACCGGGGCGGAGGCTACACCTTC. It codes for CASSLGHRGGGYTF.

The CDR3 DNA reads TGCGCCAGCAGCTTGGACTCTTGGAGAGATACGCAGTATTTT. This encodes CASSLDSWRDTQYF. V and J are TRBV5-1 and TRBJ2-3, with D uncertain. The germline gives CDR1 SGHRS, CDR2 YFSETQ. V was pared by 0 bases and J by 5 bases, with 10 bases between. The CDR3 covers 14 residues. The variable domain in full, with the rest retrieved from reference TRBV5-1 and TRBJ2-3, is KAGVTQTPRYLIKTRGQQVTLSCSPISGHRSVSWYQQTPGQGLQFLFEYFSETQRNKGNFPGRFSGRQFSNSRSEMNVSTLELGDSALYLCASSLDSWRDTQYFGPGTRLTVL.

The chain is built from TRBV4-2 and TRBJ2-5; D may be TRBD2 (6 bases). Per the germline V gene, CDR1 is LGHNA and CDR2 is YNFKEQ. CDR3 length: 14 residues. V was shortened by 0 bases and J by 4 bases, with 9 bases between the two germline ends. For the CDR3, the DNA is TGTGCCAGCAGCCAAGAGACTAGTGGAGAGACCCAGTACTTC. Translated: CASSQETSGETQYF.

V gene TRBV20-1 combines with J gene TRBJ2-7, with D uncertain. Trimming took 3 bases from V and 6 from J, leaving 12 bases between them. From germline, CDR1 is DFQATT and CDR2 SNEGSKA (reference sequence). The CDR3 is 12 residues long. CDR3 coding DNA: TGCAGTGCTAGTTCCTCTCCCCGCGAGCAGTACTTC. It is translated as CSASSSPREQYF.

The chain joins TRBV7-9 to TRBJ2-1; 10 bases fit TRBD1. V shed 4 bases and J 2 bases; nucleotides not matched to a gene: 8. Germline lookup yields CDR1 SEHNR and CDR2 FQNEAQ (reference sequence). The CDR3 spans 17 residues. The CDR3 loop is CASSSVGGTGAYNEQFF. The CDR3 region has the DNA TGTGCCAGCAGCTCCGTTGGGGGGACAGGGGCCTACAATGAGCAGTTCTTC.

This chain links TRBV19 with TRBJ2-1; 7 bases are a match to TRBD2. CDR3 length: 15 amino acids. Germline CDR1 is LNHDA and CDR2 is SQIVND (reference sequence). V was clipped by 7 bases and J by 2 bases; unmatched bases: 8. CDR3: CASIPSAGAYNEQFF. The CDR3 nucleotides are TGTGCCAGTATCCCTAGCGCGGGGGCCTACAATGAGCAGTTCTTC.

V and J are TRBV3-1 (or the pseudogene TRBV3-2) and TRBJ2-2, with TRBD1 as a possible D gene (5 bases). Germline V CDR1 and CDR2: LGHDT, YNNKEL (reference sequence). V lost 0 bases and J lost 5, with 19 bases in between. This CDR3 spans 18 amino acids. In nucleotides, the CDR3 is TGTGCCAGCAGCCAAGATCCTAGGGTGGGGCCGAGGACCGGGGAGCTGTTTTTT. Translated: CASSQDPRVGPRTGELFF.

The V gene is TRBV6-5, the J gene TRBJ2-7, with 11 bases lining up with TRBD2. CDR3 length equals 14 residues. J was trimmed by 6 bases and V by 6 bases; bases with no gene match: 7. The germline gives CDR1 MNHEY, CDR2 SVGAGI. In DNA, the CDR3 is TGTGCCAGCAGGATCGGGACTAGCGGCTCCGAGCAGTACTTC. Residues: CASRIGTSGSEQYF.

This clone was seen repeatedly, ten times or more. V is TRBV18 and J is TRBJ1-3, with no clear D. This CDR3 has 15 residues. Germline V CDR1 and CDR2: KGHSH, LQKENI. Trimming stripped 3 bases from V and 2 bases from J, with 11 bases between. The CDR3 DNA reads TGTGCCAGCTCACCTGAGGTCCCCCCTGGAAACACCATATATTTT. It translates to CASSPEVPPGNTIYF.

CDR3 bases: TGTGCCAGCAGGATAGGACAGGGCTTTGGAAACACCATATATTTT. Translation: CASRIGQGFGNTIYF. The chain joins TRBV6-5 to TRBJ1-3; 8 nucleotides line up with TRBD1. The CDR3 is made up of 15 amino acids. Germline V gene sequence: CDR1 MNHEY, CDR2 SVGAGI. The junction had 7 bases not matched to a gene; V was cut back by 6 bases and J by 3 bases.

This chain uses TRBV5-1 with TRBJ2-2; 11 bases fit TRBD2. V gave up 5 bases and J gave up 5 bases; unmatched junction bases: 5. This CDR3 contains 15 residues. CDR1 is SGHRS and CDR2 is YFSETQ in the germline V gene. This CDR3 reads CASRYGTSGTGELFF. For the CDR3, the DNA is TGCGCCAGCAGGTACGGGACTAGCGGAACCGGGGAGCTGTTTTTT.

In nucleotides, the CDR3 is TGTGCCAGCAGCCGCGTCCTTCTTCTAATCCGGGACAGCTATCAGCCCCAGCATTTT. Translating it yields CASSRVLLLIRDSYQPQHF. The chain combines TRBV7-3 with TRBJ1-5; 7 positions agree with TRBD1. The CDR3 loop spans 19 amino acids. Germline lookup yields CDR1 SGHTA and CDR2 FQGTGA. The J segment lost 5 bases and the V segment lost 5 bases, leaving 21 bases of the junction unmatched.

The J gene is TRBJ1-1, the V gene TRBV2; TRBD1 aligns across 8 bases. J lost 7 bases, V lost 5 bases, and 9 bases had no gene match. Germline CDR1 and CDR2: SNHLY and FYNNEI. The CDR3 totals 14 residues. The CDR3 DNA sequence: TGTGCCAGCAGTCCGGACAGGGTAGGGGGTGAAGCTTTCTTT. Its protein is CASSPDRVGGEAFF.

This clone was seen only once. V gene TRBV11-2 combines with J gene TRBJ2-1; 11 bases agree with TRBD2. The CDR3 has 16 residues. J was trimmed by 1 base and V by 3 bases; bases with no gene match: 2. Looked up from germline, CDR1 is SGHAT and CDR2 is FQNNGV. The CDR3 sequence is CASSLLAGGSYNEQFF. Here the CDR3 DNA reads TGTGCCAGCAGCTTGCTAGCGGGAGGTTCCTACAATGAGCAGTTCTTC.

The CDR3 reads CASSLNQGFYEQYF. Here the CDR3 DNA reads TGTGCCAGCAGCTTAAACCAGGGTTTCTACGAGCAGTACTTC. J is TRBJ2-7 and V is TRBV7-6; tentative D call: TRBD1 (5 bases). Trimming shortened V by 2 bases and J by 3 bases, and 11 bases separated the two germline ends. The CDR3 runs 14 residues. CDR1 and CDR2 from the germline V gene are SGHVS and FNYEAQ.

This chain uses TRBV27 with TRBJ2-3; 12 nucleotides match TRBD2. Germline values: CDR1 MNHEY, CDR2 SMNVEV (reference sequence). This CDR3 contains 14 residues. V trimming: 6 bases; J trimming: 8 bases; junction bases outside the gene matches: 6. The CDR3 nucleotides read TGTGCCAGCAGGCTAGCGGGGGGGCGGGGTACGCAGTATTTT. It encodes CASRLAGGRGTQYF.

The chain employs TRBV19 and TRBJ1-4; D is possibly TRBD1 (5 bases). Germline V gene lookup returns CDR1 LNHDA and CDR2 SQIVND (reference sequence). The CDR3 length is 13 residues. V lost 5 bases and J lost 5, with 9 bases in between. The CDR3 DNA sequence: TGTGCCAGTAGTGACAGATTAAATGAAAAACTGTTTTTT. The encoded protein is CASSDRLNEKLFF.

This clone was recorded only once. The V call is TRBV14, the J call TRBJ2-1; 8 nucleotides line up with TRBD1. CDR3 length: 15 residues. After removal of 5 bases from V and 0 bases from J, the junction contained 3 bases not matched to a gene. Germline CDR1 reads SGHDN; CDR2 reads FVKESK. The CDR3 nucleotides read TGTGCCAGCAGCTTGGGGACAGGCTCCTACAATGAGCAGTTCTTC. Protein sequence: CASSLGTGSYNEQFF.

This chain connects TRBV19 to TRBJ1-5; no clear D gene. The CDR3 runs 15 residues. Germline V lookup: CDR1 LNHDA, CDR2 SQIVND (reference sequence). Deletions cut 2 bases from V and 0 bases from J, with 8 bases between. CDR3 region: CASSITDYSNQPQHF. The DNA for the CDR3 is TGTGCCAGTAGTATAACAGACTATAGCAATCAGCCCCAGCATTTT.

The chain combines TRBV5-1 with TRBJ1-5; D call uncertain. The CDR3 runs to 16 residues. Trimming removed 1 base at V and 2 bases at J, with 13 bases between. Looked up from germline, CDR1 is SGHRS and CDR2 is YFSETQ. The CDR3, as DNA: TGCGCCAGCAGCTTGAACGGCGACGGGGGCAATCAGCCCCAGCATTTT. Amino acids: CASSLNGDGGNQPQHF.

This CDR3 reads CASGGGAHTGELFF. Written as DNA, the CDR3 is TGTGCCAGTGGAGGGGGGGCGCACACCGGGGAGCTGTTTTTT. The chain joins TRBV6-6 to TRBJ2-2; perhaps TRBD2 as D (7 bases). The CDR3 consists of 14 residues. Germline V gives CDR1 MNHNY, CDR2 SVGAGI (reference sequence). The V and J ends lost 9 bases and 3 bases respectively, with 14 bases between them.

The chain employs TRBV6-5 and TRBJ2-3, with 8 bases aligning to TRBD1. The CDR3 extends over 14 amino acids. CDR1 is MNHEY, CDR2 SVGAGI, per germline. V shed 6 bases and J 0 bases; nucleotides not matched to a gene: 2. CDR3 protein: CASRAGGSTDTQYF. The CDR3 nucleotides are TGTGCCAGCAGAGCAGGGGGCAGCACAGATACGCAGTATTTT.

The V and J genes are TRBV18 and TRBJ2-5, with unresolved D. The V gene's germline CDR1 is KGHSH and CDR2 LQKENI. The CDR3 has 12 amino acids. Trimming took 3 bases from V and 0 from J, leaving 2 bases between them. CDR3 region: CASSPYQETQYF. CDR3 DNA sequence: TGTGCCAGCTCACCCTACCAAGAGACCCAGTACTTC.